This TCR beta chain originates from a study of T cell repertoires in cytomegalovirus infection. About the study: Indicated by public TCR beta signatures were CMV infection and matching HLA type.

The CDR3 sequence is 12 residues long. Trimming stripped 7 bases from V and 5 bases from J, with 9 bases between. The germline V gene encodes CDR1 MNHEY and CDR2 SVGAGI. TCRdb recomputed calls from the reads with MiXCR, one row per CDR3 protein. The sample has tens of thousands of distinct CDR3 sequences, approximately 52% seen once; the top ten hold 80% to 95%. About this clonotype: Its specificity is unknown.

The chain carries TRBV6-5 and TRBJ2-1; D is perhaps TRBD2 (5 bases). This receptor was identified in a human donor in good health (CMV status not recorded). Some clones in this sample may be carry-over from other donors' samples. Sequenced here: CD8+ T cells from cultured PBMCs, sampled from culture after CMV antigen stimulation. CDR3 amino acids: CASIDGDNEQFF. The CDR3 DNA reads TGTGCCAGCATTGACGGGGACAATGAGCAGTTCTTC.